This T cell receptor (beta chain) was retrieved from a study of chemoradiotherapy in HPV16-positive cancers. Samples were taken several times over chemoradiotherapy. The CDR3 consists of 11 residues. The ends lost 7 bases at V and 4 bases at J; junction bases unmatched: 1. The germline V gene has CDR1 MNHNY and CDR2 SVGAGI (reference sequence). This table comes from immunoSEQ multiplex PCR, and its TCRdb copy is limited to in-frame clones, with some not included. This table holds some 5,000 clones, just over 85% found once. The chain carries TRBV6-6 and TRBJ2-7; 7 bases agree with TRBD2. The clonotype comes from a human donor with HPV-associated anogenital cancer. The sample here was tumor tissue, taken from a patient who underwent chemoradiotherapy. The CDR3 spells CASIGGYEQYF. The CDR3 bases are TGTGCCAGCATCGGGGGGTACGAGCAGTACTTC.